The entry below gives a single TCR beta chain sequence along with its context. CDR1 and CDR2 from the germline V gene are SGHRS and YFSETQ. The CDR3 spans 15 residues. V was clipped by 6 bases and J by 0 bases, with 14 bases between them. The data were taken from a study of T cell responses to AZD1222 COVID-19 vaccine. Profiled with immunoSEQ multiplex PCR; TCRdb holds only in-frame clones, not every one. Altogether about 140,000 clones are present, 80% to 95% being singletons, with the ten largest covering just over 3%. The sequences come from peripheral blood, collected on day 0 of AZD1222 vaccination. V and J are TRBV5-1 and TRBJ2-3; D is undetermined. The clonotype comes from an adult in good health. CDR3 residues: CASNLGNPSTDTQYF. The CDR3 region has the DNA TGCGCCAGCAACCTGGGGAATCCTAGCACAGATACGCAGTATTTT.